This passage covers 21 T cell receptor beta chains from one sample sequenced in a study of T cell changes during pregnancy in multiple sclerosis. The table came from immunoSEQ multiplex PCR; TCRdb's copy has only in-frame clones and leaves some out. The sample yields about 66,000 clones, less than 95% seen once. The starting material was peripheral blood, obtained in the third trimester of pregnancy. Receptor source: a female donor with multiple sclerosis, enrolled in a pregnancy study.

The V and J genes are TRBV6-6 and TRBJ1-1; D gene unclear. This CDR3 spans 14 amino acids. V was shortened by 4 bases and J by 0 bases, with 9 bases between the two germline ends. Germline loops: CDR1 MNHNY, CDR2 SVGAGI (reference sequence). The CDR3 here is CASSSPDLNTEAFF. The CDR3 DNA reads TGTGCCAGCAGTTCCCCGGACTTGAACACTGAAGCTTTCTTT.

This chain connects TRBV7-9 to TRBJ1-5; no clear D gene. Looked up from germline, CDR1 is SEHNR and CDR2 is FQNEAQ (reference sequence). This CDR3 is 12 amino acids long. V was shortened by 1 base and J by 6 bases, with 4 bases between the two germline ends. The CDR3 protein is CASSLGSQPQHF. For the CDR3, the DNA is TGTGCCAGCAGCTTAGGGAGTCAGCCCCAGCATTTT.

The chain has TRBV2 and TRBJ2-1; 13 nucleotides align to TRBD2. CDR1 and CDR2 (germline): SNHLY, FYNNEI. CDR3 length: 15 amino acids. V shed 7 bases, J shed 3 bases, and the junction held 3 bases outside the gene matches. CDR3 coding DNA: TGTGCCAGCAATGGACTAGCGGGAGACTACAATGAGCAGTTCTTC. Encoded protein: CASNGLAGDYNEQFF.

V is TRBV11-2 and J is TRBJ1-1; weak D call: TRBD1 (5 bases). Per the germline V gene, CDR1 is SGHAT and CDR2 is FQNNGV. There are 13 residues in the CDR3. The V end was cut by 4 bases, the J end by 7 bases, with 13 bases between. CDR3 loop: CASSWTTAREAFF. The CDR3 nucleotides read TGTGCCAGCAGCTGGACGACAGCTCGTGAAGCTTTCTTT.

This clone was seen only once. The chain joins TRBV7-9 to TRBJ1-5; 12 bases match TRBD1. The CDR3 consists of 17 residues. V gave up 5 bases and J gave up 0 bases; unmatched junction bases: 5. Germline assignment: CDR1 SEHNR and CDR2 FQNEAQ (reference sequence). CDR3 sequence reads: CASSVGTGGYSNQPQHF. CDR3 DNA sequence: TGTGCCAGCAGCGTCGGGACAGGGGGCTATAGCAATCAGCCCCAGCATTTT.

This CDR3 is CATAKGLAGDKQYF. In DNA form, the CDR3 reads TGTGCCACCGCAAAGGGACTAGCGGGGGATAAGCAGTACTTC. The chain carries TRBV2 and TRBJ2-7, with 14 nucleotides matching TRBD2. From germline, CDR1 is SNHLY and CDR2 FYNNEI. The CDR3 has 14 residues. The junction had 10 bases not matched to a gene; V was cut back by 10 bases and J by 8 bases.

The rearrangement links TRBV5-6 to TRBJ2-7, with 8 bases lining up with TRBD2. Germline-derived CDR1 and CDR2 are SGHDT and YYEEEE. This CDR3 comprises 16 residues. V was pared by 4 bases and J by 0 bases, with 9 bases of the junction left unmatched. CDR3 region: CASSPLVSGGSYEQYF. The CDR3 bases are TGTGCCAGCAGCCCACTGGTCAGCGGGGGCTCCTACGAGCAGTACTTC.

Sample share makes this clone medium-sized. The chain joins TRBV11-3 to TRBJ2-1; 7 bases agree with TRBD2. Per germline, CDR1 SGHNT and CDR2 YENEEA. There are 18 residues in the CDR3. Trimming took 0 bases from V and 6 from J; bases not matched to a gene: 14. CDR3 in DNA: TGTGCCAGCAGCTTAGAGCAGGGCGGGAGCAGTGTCGGCAATGAGCAGTTCTTC. This encodes CASSLEQGGSSVGNEQFF.

V and J are TRBV7-5 and TRBJ1-3. TRBV7-5 is an annotated pseudogene. The CDR3 is made up of 13 amino acids. CDR3 bases: TGTGTCAGAAGCTGTGGGAGAAGAAACACCATATATTTT. Residues: CVRSCGRRNTIYF.

The V gene is TRBV30, the J gene TRBJ2-5, with D maybe TRBD1 (6 bases). The CDR3 has 14 amino acids. Germline CDR1 reads GTSNPN; CDR2 reads SVGIG (reference sequence). Deletions cut 2 bases from V and 1 base from J, with 11 bases between. The CDR3 bases are TGTGCCTGGAGTCTTAGGGGGTTCCAAGAGACCCAGTACTTC. Amino acids: CAWSLRGFQETQYF. Combining the CDR3 with reference TRBV30 and TRBJ2-5 gives the whole variable domain SQTIHQWPATLVQPVGSPLSLECTVEGTSNPNLYWYRQAAGRGLQLLFYSVGIGQISSEVPQNLSASRPQDRQFILSSKKLLLSDSGFYLCAWSLRGFQETQYFGPGTRLLVL.

The chain is built from TRBV11-2 and TRBJ1-3, with unresolved D. Germline loops: CDR1 SGHAT, CDR2 FQNNGV. CDR3 size: 16 residues. Trimming left V 2 bases short and J 0 bases short, with 11 bases between. DNA of the CDR3: TGTGCCAGCAGCTTAAGTAAGAGAGGCTCTGGAAACACCATATATTTT. This codes for CASSLSKRGSGNTIYF.

The chain carries TRBV5-1 and TRBJ2-7; a possible D gene is TRBD1 (5 bases). The CDR3 totals 16 residues. The germline V gene has CDR1 SGHRS and CDR2 YFSETQ. The germline V and J ends were trimmed by 0 bases and 5 bases, with 18 bases remaining between them. CDR3 in DNA: TGCGCCAGCAGCTTGGCAACCAGGGTGATTAACGACGAGCAGTACTTC. Translating gives CASSLATRVINDEQYF.

In regard to this clone: A read error may account for a junction end that differs from germline. The chain uses TRBV9 and TRBJ2-2; 11 positions match TRBD2. Per the germline V gene, CDR1 is SGDLS and CDR2 is YYNGEE. This CDR3 contains 15 residues. CDR3 protein: CASSAGLAGVGGLFF. The CDR3 DNA reads as TGTGCCAGCAGCGCTGGACTAGCGGGCGTAGGGGGGCTGTTTTTT. Variable domain in full (rest from reference TRBV9 and TRBJ2-2): DSGVTQTPKHLITATGQRVTLRCSPRSGDLSVYWYQQSLDQGLQFLIQYYNGEERAKGNILERFSAQQFPDLHSELNLSSLELGDSALYFCASSAGLAGVGGLFFGEGSRLTVL.

The chain employs TRBV5-3 and TRBJ2-3; TRBD1 agrees at 11 bases. TRBV5-3 is filed as an ORF, its function uncertain. Losses at the gene ends were 4 bases for V and 3 bases for J; bases not matched to a gene: 4. CDR3 length: 15 residues. CDR3 sequence (DNA): TGTGCCAGAAGCCAAGGACAGGGGGCAACAGATACGCAGTATTTT. Its translation: CARSQGQGATDTQYF.

Turning to this clone: Other DNA sequences in the same sample also yield this CDR3. V and J are TRBV6-5 and TRBJ2-2; TRBD2 aligns across 11 bases. V trimming: 9 bases; J trimming: 7 bases; junction bases outside the gene matches: 10. This CDR3 has 15 amino acids. Looked up from germline, CDR1 is MNHEY and CDR2 is SVGAGI. CDR3 amino acids: CASRKLAGALGELFF. CDR3 DNA sequence: TGTGCCAGTAGAAAACTAGCGGGAGCTCTCGGGGAGCTGTTTTTT.

The V gene is TRBV23-1, the J gene TRBJ2-7, with 8 nucleotides matching TRBD2. TRBV23-1 is classed as an ORF, of uncertain function. The CDR3 runs 15 residues. V trimming: 11 bases; J trimming: 6 bases; junction bases outside the gene matches: 18. CDR3 DNA sequence: TGCGCCTTCCCTTGGGGGCGGGGGGCTCCGGGCGAGCAGTACTTC. Its translation: CAFPWGRGAPGEQYF.

The gene calls are TRBV19 and TRBJ2-6; D gene unclear. The CDR3 is 17 amino acids. Deletions cut 6 bases from V and 0 bases from J, with 15 bases between. The germline V gene encodes CDR1 LNHDA and CDR2 SQIVND (reference sequence). The CDR3: CASSLTPQSSGANVLTF. In nucleotides, the CDR3 is TGTGCCAGTAGCCTTACCCCACAGAGCTCTGGGGCCAACGTCCTGACTTTC.

The rearrangement joins TRBV19 to TRBJ2-5, with 9 bases matching TRBD2. V gave up 6 bases and J gave up 6 bases; unmatched junction bases: 14. This CDR3 is 16 amino acids long. CDR1 LNHDA and CDR2 SQIVND come from the germline V gene (reference sequence). This CDR3 is CASSPESGGTSQTQYF. CDR3 sequence (DNA): TGTGCCAGTAGCCCGGAGAGCGGGGGGACCTCCCAGACCCAGTACTTC.

This clone appeared a single time. The rearrangement joins TRBV6-1 to TRBJ2-7, with a possible D match to TRBD1 (6 bases). This CDR3 spans 16 amino acids. Trimming left V 2 bases short and J 4 bases short, with 18 bases between. The V gene's germline CDR1 is MNHNS and CDR2 SASEGT. CDR3 coding DNA: TGTGCCAGCAGTGAATACGGCGCAGGGGTTGTTTACGAGCAGTACTTC. It encodes CASSEYGAGVVYEQYF.

The chain uses TRBV7-9 and TRBJ2-1; 7 bases map to TRBD1. With V trimmed by 5 bases and J by 8 bases, 6 bases remained unmatched. The CDR3 contains 13 residues. Germline CDR1 is SEHNR and CDR2 is FQNEAQ (reference sequence). The DNA of the CDR3 is TGTGCCAGCAGCCCTAGGGACAGTCATGAGCAGTTCTTC. Its protein is CASSPRDSHEQFF.

V is TRBV5-1 and J is TRBJ2-5; perhaps TRBD2 as D (5 bases). The CDR3 runs to 17 residues. Trimming shortened V by 0 bases and J by 3 bases, and 18 bases separated the two germline ends. CDR1 is SGHRS, CDR2 YFSETQ, per germline. This CDR3 reads CASSLGISGALEETQYF. CDR3 in DNA: TGCGCCAGCAGCTTGGGTATCAGCGGTGCCTTAGAAGAGACCCAGTACTTC.